These 3 T cell receptor beta chains originate from one sample sequenced in a study of CD4 and CD8 cells across lung adenocarcinoma regions. TCRdb passed the PCR reads through MiXCR, listing each CDR3 protein once. Among roughly 20,000 distinct CDR3 sequences listed, around half were seen once. The specimen sequenced was CD8+ T cells from the center of a lung tumor. The receptors stem from a female donor with lung adenocarcinoma. The CD4 and CD8 labels of this study may be unreliable.

The table lists this clonotype with a few counts. At one of its ends the junction is not consistent with the germline gene, which may arise from a read error. This sequence joins TRBV27 and TRBJ2-3, with TRBD2 as a possible D gene (5 bases). Germline V CDR1 and CDR2: MNHEY, SMNVEV (reference sequence). The CDR3 loop spans 11 amino acids. CDR3: CGSGHPDTQYF. The CDR3 DNA is TGTGGGAGCGGTCATCCAGATACGCAGTATTTC.

This clonotype was seen only a few times. The rearrangement joins TRBV6-5 to TRBJ2-1; D gene ambiguous. Trimming shortened V by 2 bases and J by 4 bases, and 6 bases separated the two germline ends. The CDR3 spans 13 residues. Germline V CDR1 and CDR2: MNHEY, SVGAGI. The CDR3 region is CASSYQPYNEQFF. For the CDR3, the DNA is TGTGCCAGCAGTTACCAGCCGTACAATGAGCAGTTCTTC.

This clonotype has a handful of counts. At one end the junction does not follow the germline gene, possibly because of a read error. V and J are TRBV10-2 and TRBJ2-3; the D call may be TRBD1 or TRBD2 (5 bases each). The CDR3 has 15 amino acids. Germline V gene lookup returns CDR1 WSHSY and CDR2 SAAADI. The chain's CDR3 is CASSTTGRYTDIQYF. In nucleotides, the CDR3 is TGCGCCAGCAGTACGACGGGACGGTACACAGATATTCAGTATTTC.